This T cell receptor beta chain stems from a study of PD-L1 blockade in urothelial cancer. Study-wide background: Beginning in about 2014, patients received atezolizumab, given as 1,200 mg intravenously every 3 weeks. Blood gave a median around 150,000 T cells.

Repertoires were generated with immunoSEQ multiplex PCR, while TCRdb's copy carries only in-frame clones and drops some. Of tens of thousands of clones in the sample, about 87% were seen once. Sample numbers ranged from 1 to 8 per patient, encompassing pretreatment and on-treatment collections. The V gene end was trimmed by 3 bases and the J gene end by 8 bases; junction bases not matched to a gene: 12. The germline CDR1 and CDR2 sequences are SGHNT and YENEEA. This CDR3 has 16 residues. Sequenced material: PBMCs, taken around atezolizumab (anti-PD-L1) treatment. The chain joins TRBV11-3 to TRBJ2-1, with 8 bases fitting TRBD1. The TCR comes from a man between 45 and 60 years old with urothelial cancer. CDR3 sequence: CASSFGGQGARDEQFF. In DNA form, the CDR3 reads TGTGCCAGCAGCTTTGGAGGGCAGGGGGCTAGGGATGAGCAGTTCTTC.